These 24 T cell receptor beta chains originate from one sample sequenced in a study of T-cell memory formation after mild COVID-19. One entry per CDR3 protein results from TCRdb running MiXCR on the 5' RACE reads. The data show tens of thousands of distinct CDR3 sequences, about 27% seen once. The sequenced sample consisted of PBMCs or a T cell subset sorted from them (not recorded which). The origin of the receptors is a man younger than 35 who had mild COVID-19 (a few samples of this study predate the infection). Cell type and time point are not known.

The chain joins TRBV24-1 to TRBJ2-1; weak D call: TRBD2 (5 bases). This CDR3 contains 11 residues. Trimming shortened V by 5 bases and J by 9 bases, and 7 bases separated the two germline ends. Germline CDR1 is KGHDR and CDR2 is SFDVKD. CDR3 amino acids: CATSAGGEQFF. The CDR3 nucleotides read TGTGCCACCAGTGCCGGAGGTGAGCAGTTCTTC.

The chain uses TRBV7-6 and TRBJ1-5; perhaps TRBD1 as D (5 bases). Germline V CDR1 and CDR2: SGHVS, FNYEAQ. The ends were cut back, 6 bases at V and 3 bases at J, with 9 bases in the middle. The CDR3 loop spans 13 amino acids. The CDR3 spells CASSSTVNQPQHF. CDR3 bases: TGTGCCAGCAGTTCGACAGTCAATCAGCCCCAGCATTTT.

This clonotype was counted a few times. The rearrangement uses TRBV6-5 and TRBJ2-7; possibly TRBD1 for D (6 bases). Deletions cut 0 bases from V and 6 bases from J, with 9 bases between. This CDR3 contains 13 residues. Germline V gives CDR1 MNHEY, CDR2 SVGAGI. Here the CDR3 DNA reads TGTGCCAGCAGTTACTCGAAAGGGGGCGAGCAGTACGTC. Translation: CASSYSKGGEQYV.

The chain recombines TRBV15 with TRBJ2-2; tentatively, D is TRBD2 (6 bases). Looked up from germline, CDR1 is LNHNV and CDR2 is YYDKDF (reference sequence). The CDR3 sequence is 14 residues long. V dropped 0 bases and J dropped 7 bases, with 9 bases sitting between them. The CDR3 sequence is CATSREAGGGELFF. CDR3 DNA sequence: TGTGCCACCAGCAGAGAAGCGGGCGGCGGGGAGCTGTTTTTT. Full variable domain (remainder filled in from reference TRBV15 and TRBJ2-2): DAMVIQNPRYQVTQFGKPVTLSCSQTLNHNVMYWYQQKSSQAPKLLFHYYDKDFNNEADTPDNFQSRRPNTSFCFLDIRSPGLGDTAMYLCATSREAGGGELFFGEGSRLTVL.

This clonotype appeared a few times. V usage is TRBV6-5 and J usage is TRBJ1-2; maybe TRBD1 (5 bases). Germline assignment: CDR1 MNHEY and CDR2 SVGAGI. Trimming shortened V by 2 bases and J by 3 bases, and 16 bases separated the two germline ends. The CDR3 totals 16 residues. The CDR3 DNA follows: TGTGCCAGCAGTTACACACCCGACAGCGCGGACTATGGCTACACCTTC. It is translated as CASSYTPDSADYGYTF.

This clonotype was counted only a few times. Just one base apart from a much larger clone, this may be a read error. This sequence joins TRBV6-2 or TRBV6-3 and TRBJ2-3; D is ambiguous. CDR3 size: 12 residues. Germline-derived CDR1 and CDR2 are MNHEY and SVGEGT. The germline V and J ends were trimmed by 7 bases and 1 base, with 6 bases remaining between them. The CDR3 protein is CASTLGTDTQYF. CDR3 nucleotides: TGTGCCAGCACCTTGGGCACAGATACGCAGTATTTT.

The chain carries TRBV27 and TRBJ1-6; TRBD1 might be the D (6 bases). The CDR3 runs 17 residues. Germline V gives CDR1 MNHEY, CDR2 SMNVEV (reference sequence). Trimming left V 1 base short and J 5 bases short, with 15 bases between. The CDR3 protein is CASSLYRERPNNSPLHF. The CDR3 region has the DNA TGTGCCAGCAGTTTATACAGGGAAAGGCCTAATAATTCACCCCTCCACTTT.

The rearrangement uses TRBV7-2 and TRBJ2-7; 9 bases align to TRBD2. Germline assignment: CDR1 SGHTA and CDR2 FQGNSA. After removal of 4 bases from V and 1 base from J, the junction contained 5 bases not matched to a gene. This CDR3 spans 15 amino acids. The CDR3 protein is CASSWSGGPSYEQYF. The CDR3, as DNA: TGTGCCAGCAGCTGGAGCGGGGGGCCTTCCTACGAGCAGTACTTC. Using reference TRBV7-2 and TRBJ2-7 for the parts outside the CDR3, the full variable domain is GAGVSQSPSNKVTEKGKDVELRCDPISGHTALYWYRQSLGQGLEFLIYFQGNSAPDKSGLPSDRFSAERTGGSVSTLTIQRTQQEDSAVYLCASSWSGGPSYEQYFGPGTRLTVT.

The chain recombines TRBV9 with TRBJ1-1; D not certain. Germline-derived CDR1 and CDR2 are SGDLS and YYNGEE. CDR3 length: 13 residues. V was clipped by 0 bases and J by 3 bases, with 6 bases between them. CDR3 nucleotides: TGTGCCAGCAGCGTAGGGCAGTACACTGAAGCTTTCTTT. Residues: CASSVGQYTEAFF.

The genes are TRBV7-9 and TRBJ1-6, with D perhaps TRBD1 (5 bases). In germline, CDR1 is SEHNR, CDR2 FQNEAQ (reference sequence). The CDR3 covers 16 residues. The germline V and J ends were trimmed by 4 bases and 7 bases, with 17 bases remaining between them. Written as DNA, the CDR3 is TGTGCCAGCAGCTCCGGGACCTGGGGGATCAATTCACCCCTCCACTTT. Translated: CASSSGTWGINSPLHF.

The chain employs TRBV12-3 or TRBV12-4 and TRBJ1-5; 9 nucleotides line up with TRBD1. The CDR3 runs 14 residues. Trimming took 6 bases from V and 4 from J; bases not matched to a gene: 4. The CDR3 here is CASRAGQGNQPQHF. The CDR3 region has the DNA TGTGCCAGCAGGGCCGGACAGGGGAATCAGCCCCAGCATTTT.

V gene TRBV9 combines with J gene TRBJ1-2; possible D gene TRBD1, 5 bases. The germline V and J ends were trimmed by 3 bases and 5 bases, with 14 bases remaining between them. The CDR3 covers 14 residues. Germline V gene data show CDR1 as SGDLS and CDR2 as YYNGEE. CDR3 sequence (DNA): TGTGCCAGCAGCGGCTCCCCACAGGAGTATGGCTACACCTTC. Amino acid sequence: CASSGSPQEYGYTF.

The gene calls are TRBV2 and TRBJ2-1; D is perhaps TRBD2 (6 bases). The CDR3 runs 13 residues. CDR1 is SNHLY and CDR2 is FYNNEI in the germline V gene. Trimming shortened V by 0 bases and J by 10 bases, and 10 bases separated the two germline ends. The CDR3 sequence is CASSEAPGAEQFF. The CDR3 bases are TGTGCCAGCAGTGAAGCGCCGGGAGCGGAGCAGTTCTTC.

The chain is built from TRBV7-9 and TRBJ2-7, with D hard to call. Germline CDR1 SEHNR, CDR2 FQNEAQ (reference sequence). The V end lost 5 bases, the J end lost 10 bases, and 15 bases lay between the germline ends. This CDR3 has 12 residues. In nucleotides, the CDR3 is TGTGCCAGCAGCCGAGACCCATACCGCCAGTACGTC. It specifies CASSRDPYRQYV.

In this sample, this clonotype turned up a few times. For the CDR3, the DNA is TGTGCCAGCAGTTACGAGGGAACGACCGGGGAGCTGTTTTTT. Protein: CASSYEGTTGELFF. The chain joins TRBV6-6 to TRBJ2-2; possibly TRBD2 for D (5 bases). The V and J ends lost 2 bases and 5 bases respectively, with 9 bases between them. The CDR3 is 14 residues long. The germline gives CDR1 MNHNY, CDR2 SVGAGI (reference sequence).

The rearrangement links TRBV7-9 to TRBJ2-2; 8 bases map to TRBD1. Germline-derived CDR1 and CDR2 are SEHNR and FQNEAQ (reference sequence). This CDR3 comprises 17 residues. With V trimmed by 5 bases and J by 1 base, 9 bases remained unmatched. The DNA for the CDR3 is TGTGCCAGCAGCCCCCGGGACAGGTTTTTGAACACCGGGGAGCTGTTTTTT. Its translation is CASSPRDRFLNTGELFF.

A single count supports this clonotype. The CDR3 reads CASSSYPSTHTINQPQHF. The CDR3 bases are TGTGCCAGCAGTTCCTACCCATCGACTCACACTATCAATCAGCCCCAGCATTTT. This chain joins TRBV6-2 or TRBV6-3 and TRBJ1-5, with D hard to call. V lost 4 bases, J lost 3 bases, and 22 bases lay in between. The CDR3 has 18 residues. Germline-derived CDR1 and CDR2 are MNHEY and SVGEGT.

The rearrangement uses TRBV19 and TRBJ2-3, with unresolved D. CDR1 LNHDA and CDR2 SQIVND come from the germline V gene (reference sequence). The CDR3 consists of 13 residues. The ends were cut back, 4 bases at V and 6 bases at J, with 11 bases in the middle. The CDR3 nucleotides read TGTGCCAGTAGTAAGTGGCTGAAGGATACGCAGTATTTT. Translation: CASSKWLKDTQYF.

The CDR3 DNA reads TGCGCCAGCAGCCAAATTGGTCACATGAATCAGCCCCAGCATTTT. Protein: CASSQIGHMNQPQHF. The chain combines TRBV4-1 with TRBJ1-5; no reliable D call. Germline CDR1 is MGHRA and CDR2 is YSYEKL. The CDR3 extends over 15 amino acids. V lost 2 bases and J 4 bases, leaving 12 bases between the germline ends.

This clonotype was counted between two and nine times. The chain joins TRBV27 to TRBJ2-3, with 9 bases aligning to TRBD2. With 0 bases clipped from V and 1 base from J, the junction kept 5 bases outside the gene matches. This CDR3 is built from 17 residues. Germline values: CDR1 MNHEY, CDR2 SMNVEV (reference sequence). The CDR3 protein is CASSLSAGGPGTDTQYF. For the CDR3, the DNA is TGTGCCAGCAGTTTATCGGCGGGGGGGCCGGGCACAGATACGCAGTATTTT.

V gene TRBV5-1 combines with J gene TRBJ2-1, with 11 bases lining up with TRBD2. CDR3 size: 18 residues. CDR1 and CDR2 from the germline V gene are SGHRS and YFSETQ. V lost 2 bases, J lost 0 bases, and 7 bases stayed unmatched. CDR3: CASSFLAGGLSSYNEQFF. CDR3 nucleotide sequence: TGCGCCAGCAGCTTCCTAGCGGGGGGCCTGAGCTCCTACAATGAGCAGTTCTTC.

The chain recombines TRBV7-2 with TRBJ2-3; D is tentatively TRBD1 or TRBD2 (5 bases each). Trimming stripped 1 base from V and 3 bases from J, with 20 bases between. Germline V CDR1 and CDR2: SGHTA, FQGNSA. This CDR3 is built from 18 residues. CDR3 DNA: TGTGCCAGCAGCTTAGTGTATCCCCACGGGACGGTAACAGATACGCAGTATTTT. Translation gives CASSLVYPHGTVTDTQYF.

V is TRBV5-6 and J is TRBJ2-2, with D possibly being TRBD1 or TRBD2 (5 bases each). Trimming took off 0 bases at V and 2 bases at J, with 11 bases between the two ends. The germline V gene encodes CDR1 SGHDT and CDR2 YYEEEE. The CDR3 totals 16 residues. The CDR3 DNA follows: TGTGCCAGCAGCTTGGATAAGGGGACCAACACCGGGGAGCTGTTTTTT. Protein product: CASSLDKGTNTGELFF.

The CDR3 reads CASSQVRVFGTEAFF. CDR3 DNA sequence: TGTGCCAGCAGCCAAGTGAGGGTATTCGGCACTGAAGCTTTCTTT. The genes are TRBV4-2 and TRBJ1-1, with unresolved D. In germline, CDR1 is LGHNA, CDR2 YNFKEQ. The CDR3 is 15 amino acids. The ends were cut back, 1 base at V and 4 bases at J, with 13 bases in the middle.